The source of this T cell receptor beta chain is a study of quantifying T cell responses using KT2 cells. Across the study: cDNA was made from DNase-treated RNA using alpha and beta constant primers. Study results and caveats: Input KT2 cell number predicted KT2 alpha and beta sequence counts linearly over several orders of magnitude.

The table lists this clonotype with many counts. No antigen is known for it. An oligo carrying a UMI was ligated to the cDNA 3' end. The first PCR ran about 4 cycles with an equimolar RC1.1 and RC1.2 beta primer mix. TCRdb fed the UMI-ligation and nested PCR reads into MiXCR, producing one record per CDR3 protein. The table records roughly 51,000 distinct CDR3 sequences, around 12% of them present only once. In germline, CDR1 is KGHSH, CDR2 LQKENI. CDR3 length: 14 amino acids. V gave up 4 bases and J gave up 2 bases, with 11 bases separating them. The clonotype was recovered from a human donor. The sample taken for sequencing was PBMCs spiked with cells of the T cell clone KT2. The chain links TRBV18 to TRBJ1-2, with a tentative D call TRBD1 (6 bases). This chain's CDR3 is CASSLNRENYGYTF. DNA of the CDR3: TGTGCCAGCTCACTGAACAGGGAAAACTATGGCTACACCTTC. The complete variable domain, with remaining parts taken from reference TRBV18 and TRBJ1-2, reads NAGVMQNPRHLVRRRGQEARLRCSPMKGHSHVYWYRQLPEEGLKFMVYLQKENIIDESGMPKERFSAEFPKEGPSILRIQQVVRGDSAAYFCASSLNRENYGYTFGSGTRLTVV.